This record concerns one T cell receptor beta chain sequence. The data were obtained in a study of T cell responses to AZD1222 COVID-19 vaccine. TCRdb's copy holds only in-frame clones and misses some; the assay was immunoSEQ multiplex PCR. The sample gives about 27,000 clones, about nine tenths of which show up once; 7.5% to 10% is in the top ten. The CDR3 contains 15 residues. Trimming shortened V by 1 base and J by 4 bases, and 13 bases separated the two germline ends. Per germline, CDR1 SGHVS and CDR2 FQNEAQ. The TCR was taken from an adult who received the AZD1222 COVID-19 vaccine. The chain couples TRBV7-8 to TRBJ1-2; weak D call: TRBD1 (5 bases). Material: peripheral blood, obtained 28 days after the second AZD1222 dose. The CDR3 DNA follows: TGTGCCAGCAGCTTAGAGGCAGGGTTGGGCTATGGCTACACCTTC. Residues: CASSLEAGLGYGYTF.